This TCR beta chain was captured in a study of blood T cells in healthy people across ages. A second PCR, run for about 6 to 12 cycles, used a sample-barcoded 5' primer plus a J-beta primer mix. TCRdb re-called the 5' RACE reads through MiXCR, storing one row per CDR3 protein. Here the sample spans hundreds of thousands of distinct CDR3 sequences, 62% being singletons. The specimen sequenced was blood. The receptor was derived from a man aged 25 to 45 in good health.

CDR3 in DNA: TGTGCCAGCAGTCCTCGAGGACAGGGTGATCAGCCCCAGCATTTT. Protein: CASSPRGQGDQPQHF. The genes are TRBV12-3 or TRBV12-4 and TRBJ1-5; 8 nucleotides line up with TRBD1. V was pared by 5 bases and J by 5 bases, with 8 bases of the junction left unmatched. The CDR3 runs to 15 residues.